Listed below are T cell receptor beta chains from one sample, sequenced in a study of OX40 agonist ivuxolimab in advanced cancers. Method: immunoSEQ multiplex PCR; TCRdb's copy keeps in-frame clones and lacks some. The sample lists tens of thousands of clones; 75% to 90% were seen once. The sequencing used CD4+ or CD8+ T cells sorted from blood, collected in a trial of the OX40 agonist ivuxolimab. The receptors originated from an adult with an advanced solid tumor such as melanoma, head and neck, liver or kidney cancer. Each CDR3 is given with its conserved first and last residue. D genes are given only for firm matches. The size of a clone is reported for some rows only, either as once, few or many, or as a class for expanded clones.

d_gene	v_gene	j_gene	abundance	CDR3aa	CDR3nt
.	TRBV28	TRBJ2-3	.	CASSPGGGRDTQYF	TGTGCCAGCAGTCCCGGAGGGGGACGAGATACGCAGTATTTT
TRBD2	TRBV5-4	TRBJ2-1	.	CASSPAGTSGRNEQFF	TGTGCCAGCAGTCCAGCCGGGACTAGCGGGAGGAATGAGCAGTTCTTC
.	TRBV18	TRBJ1-2	.	CASSPESPPRNYGYTF	TGTGCCAGCTCACCGGAGAGCCCTCCAAGGAACTATGGCTACACCTTC
.	TRBV6-4	TRBJ1-1	.	CASSVSWGGAFF	TGTGCCAGCAGTGTTTCGTGGGGGGGAGCTTTCTTT
.	TRBV10-3	TRBJ2-2	.	CAISVSSADTGELFF	TGTGCCATCAGTGTTAGTAGTGCGGACACCGGGGAGCTGTTTTTT
TRBD1	TRBV6-5	TRBJ2-7	.	CASSNPGGSSYEQYF	TGTGCCAGCAGTAACCCAGGGGGAAGCTCCTACGAGCAGTACTTC
TRBD1	TRBV15	TRBJ2-5	.	CATSLAGQAWETQYF	TGTGCCACCAGCCTTGCCGGACAGGCATGGGAGACCCAGTACTTC
.	TRBV10-2	TRBJ2-2	.	CASKVRETNTGELFF	TGCGCCAGCAAGGTCAGAGAAACGAACACCGGGGAGCTGTTTTTT
.	TRBV28	TRBJ1-5	.	CASSPPGNQPQHF	TGTGCCAGCAGTCCCCCAGGAAATCAGCCCCAGCATTTT
TRBD2	TRBV28	TRBJ2-7	once	CASSLLAGGPNGQYF	TGTGCCAGCAGTCTATTAGCGGGGGGGCCCAACGGGCAGTACTTC
.	TRBV6-1	TRBJ1-1	.	CASSGKGTMNTEAFF	TGTGCCAGCAGTGGTAAGGGTACCATGAACACTGAAGCTTTCTTT
TRBD1	TRBV30	TRBJ1-4	once	CAWSVLGQTNEKLFF	TGTGCCTGGAGTGTACTGGGACAGACTAATGAAAAACTGTTTTTT
.	TRBV6-1	TRBJ2-1	.	CASSEGGSLYNEQFF	TGTGCCAGCAGTGAAGGCGGCAGCCTCTACAATGAGCAGTTCTTC
TRBD2	TRBV2	TRBJ2-5	.	CASSERSSGGRETQYF	TGTGCCAGCAGTGAAAGGTCTAGCGGAGGGAGGGAGACCCAGTACTTC
.	TRBV19	TRBJ1-1	.	CASSIVEGRTEAFF	TGTGCCAGTAGTATAGTAGAGGGGAGAACTGAAGCTTTCTTT
.	TRBV18	TRBJ2-5	.	CASSPWGAGETQYF	TGTGCCAGCTCACCCTGGGGGGCTGGGGAGACCCAGTACTTC
TRBD2	TRBV30	TRBJ2-1	.	CAWSLTGGEQFF	TGTGCCTGGAGTCTTACGGGGGGTGAGCAGTTCTTC
.	TRBV7-2	TRBJ1-2	.	CASSLAENYGYTF	TGTGCCAGCAGCTTGGCCGAGAACTATGGCTACACCTTC
.	TRBV5-5	TRBJ1-2	few	CASHPGLGDYGYTF	TGTGCCAGCCACCCAGGGTTAGGGGACTATGGCTACACCTTC
.	TRBV30	TRBJ2-7	.	CAWTTQTRNEQYF	TGTGCCTGGACTACCCAAACTAGAAACGAGCAGTACTTC
.	TRBV18	TRBJ1-2	.	CASPPGLSGSYGYTF	TGTGCCAGCCCACCCGGGCTATCAGGGTCGTATGGCTACACCTTC
TRBD1	TRBV7-2	TRBJ2-2	.	CASSASGTGSGELFF	TGTGCCAGCAGCGCATCCGGGACAGGGTCCGGGGAGCTGTTTTTT
TRBD2	TRBV28	TRBJ2-3	.	CATLAGGRTDTQYF	TGTGCCACCTTAGCGGGGGGCCGGACAGATACGCAGTATTTT
.	TRBV29-1	TRBJ1-4	.	CSVESANEKLFF	TGCAGCGTTGAAAGTGCTAATGAAAAACTGTTTTTT
TRBD1	TRBV28	TRBJ1-1	.	CASSLQGLVTEAFF	TGTGCCAGCAGCCTACAGGGGTTGGTCACTGAAGCTTTCTTT
.	TRBV25-1	TRBJ2-3	once	CASSAYRGGTDTQYF	TGTGCCAGCAGTGCATACAGGGGAGGAACAGATACGCAGTATTTT
TRBD1	TRBV19	TRBJ1-5	.	CASSLDRDNQPQHF	TGTGCCAGTAGTCTCGACAGGGACAATCAGCCCCAGCATTTT
.	TRBV5-1	TRBJ1-1	few	CASSTGTAGGTEAFF	TGCGCCAGCAGCACCGGGACCGCAGGAGGCACTGAAGCTTTCTTT
.	TRBV2	TRBJ2-3	.	CASTPFDTQYF	TGTGCCAGCACCCCGTTTGATACGCAGTATTTT
TRBD2	TRBV9	TRBJ2-1	.	CASSYTSGAYNEQFF	TGTGCCAGCAGCTATACTAGCGGGGCCTACAATGAGCAGTTCTTC
TRBD2	TRBV10-1	TRBJ2-2	.	CASSETGGIGELFF	TGCGCCAGCAGTGAAACGGGGGGGATCGGGGAGCTGTTTTTT
.	TRBV7-9	TRBJ2-7	.	CASSFSGSYEQYF	TGTGCCAGCAGCTTTTCAGGGTCCTACGAGCAGTACTTC
.	TRBV7-2	TRBJ1-5	.	CASSQGHESNQPQHF	TGTGCCAGCAGCCAAGGACACGAAAGCAATCAGCCCCAGCATTTT
TRBD1	TRBV19	TRBJ1-5	.	CASTQEGQENQPQHF	TGTGCCAGTACCCAAGAGGGACAGGAAAATCAGCCCCAGCATTTT
.	TRBV5-4	TRBJ1-6	.	CDTHQDTPTSPLHF	TGTGACACACACCAGGACACTCCGACTTCACCCCTCCACTTT
TRBD1	TRBV19	TRBJ1-1	once	CASRRDRGPTEAFF	TGTGCCAGTAGGAGGGACAGGGGACCCACTGAAGCTTTCTTT
TRBD1	TRBV10-1	TRBJ2-2	.	CASSRTGGTGELFF	TGCGCCAGCAGTCGGACAGGGGGCACCGGGGAGCTGTTTTTT